Below are 8 T cell receptor beta chains sequenced from a single sample in a study of early T cells in non-severe SARS-CoV-2 infection. TCRdb redid the calling of the 5' RACE reads with MiXCR, one entry per CDR3 protein. The table shows more than 45,000 distinct CDR3 sequences, with over 5% occurring only once. The sample taken for sequencing was whole blood. The receptors shown here come from an adult who was a healthcare worker with PCR-confirmed SARS-CoV-2 infection or an uninfected control (not recorded which).

In its sample, this clonotype was seen many times. The chain couples TRBV5-1 to TRBJ2-3; D possibly matches TRBD1 or TRBD2 (5 bases each). CDR1 is SGHRS, CDR2 YFSETQ, per germline. V lost 4 bases and J 6 bases, leaving 15 bases between the germline ends. The CDR3 has 14 amino acids. This CDR3 reads CASSPLGTGDTQYF. CDR3 nucleotides: TGCGCCAGCAGCCCCCTAGGGACCGGGGATACGCAGTATTTT.

This clonotype was counted many times. The V gene is TRBV29-1, the J gene TRBJ2-7; 13 positions agree with TRBD2. From germline, CDR1 is SQVTM and CDR2 ANQGSEA. J lost 3 bases, V lost 1 base, and 12 bases had no gene match. The CDR3 is 18 amino acids. This CDR3 reads CSVEGDTGTSGVGYEQYF. For the CDR3, the DNA is TGCAGCGTTGAAGGGGACACAGGGACTAGCGGGGTGGGCTACGAGCAGTACTTC.

This clonotype was seen ten or more times. The chain has TRBV6-5 and TRBJ1-2; 10 nucleotides agree with TRBD1. Germline V gene data show CDR1 as MNHEY and CDR2 as SVGAGI. J was trimmed by 6 bases and V by 6 bases; bases with no gene match: 7. The CDR3 spans 14 residues. For the CDR3, the DNA is TGTGCCAGCAGACGCGGGGACAGGGGAAATGGCTACACCTTC. This gives the protein CASRRGDRGNGYTF.

The table lists this clonotype with many counts. This chain links TRBV5-4 with TRBJ1-1; 10 bases are a match to TRBD1. The CDR3 runs 14 residues. Trimming removed 4 bases from V and 5 bases from J; junction bases left unmatched: 5. CDR1 and CDR2 from the germline V gene are SGHNT and YYREEE (reference sequence). In nucleotides, the CDR3 is TGTGCCAGCAGCGTGACAGGGGGCTGGACTGAAGCTTTCTTT. Its translation is CASSVTGGWTEAFF.

This clonotype has more than one count but fewer than ten. This rearrangement joins TRBV7-2 to TRBJ2-5; TRBD1 matches 7 bases. This CDR3 is built from 13 residues. V shed 5 bases, J shed 5 bases, and the junction held 5 bases outside the gene matches. Germline CDR1 is SGHTA and CDR2 is FQGNSA. The CDR3 sequence: CASSQGVRETQYF. The CDR3, as DNA: TGTGCCAGCAGCCAGGGGGTCCGGGAGACCCAGTACTTC. The entire variable domain, with the rest obtained from reference TRBV7-2 and TRBJ2-5, is as follows: GAGVSQSPSNKVTEKGKDVELRCDPISGHTALYWYRQSLGQGLEFLIYFQGNSAPDKSGLPSDRFSAERTGGSVSTLTIQRTQQEDSAVYLCASSQGVRETQYFGPGTRLLVL.

This sequence joins TRBV28 and TRBJ1-5; tentative D call: TRBD1 (5 bases). The CDR3 totals 15 residues. Germline V gives CDR1 MDHEN, CDR2 SYDVKM. The V end was cut by 7 bases, the J end by 1 base, with 14 bases between. This CDR3 reads CASIPGRVSNQPQHF. CDR3 nucleotides: TGTGCCAGCATTCCGGGGCGAGTAAGCAATCAGCCCCAGCATTTT.

The table lists this clonotype with many counts. The J gene is TRBJ2-1, the V gene TRBV5-1; D is perhaps TRBD2 (6 bases). CDR3 length: 15 amino acids. The germline V gene encodes CDR1 SGHRS and CDR2 YFSETQ. V dropped 1 base and J dropped 1 base, with 9 bases sitting between them. In DNA form, the CDR3 reads TGCGCCAGCAGCTTGACTAGCTTTTCCTACAATGAGCAGTTCTTC. This encodes CASSLTSFSYNEQFF.

The V call is TRBV6-5, the J call TRBJ1-3, with 8 bases aligning to TRBD1. From germline, CDR1 is MNHEY and CDR2 SVGAGI. V shed 6 bases and J 0 bases; nucleotides not matched to a gene: 4. The CDR3 is 15 amino acids. The CDR3 reads CASRDTGGSGNTIYF. CDR3 nucleotides: TGTGCCAGCAGGGATACAGGGGGCTCTGGAAACACCATATATTTT.